Presented here are 10 T cell receptor beta chains from one specimen sequenced in a study of neurological immune-mediated disorders. In TCRdb, the 5' RACE reads were re-called with MiXCR into one record per CDR3 protein. The sample shows roughly 80,000 distinct CDR3 sequences, more than 15% of them seen only once. Sequenced input: PBMCs. These receptors were collected from a woman aged 40 to 50 in good health.

This clonotype was seen many times. The gene calls are TRBV20-1 and TRBJ2-5, with D hard to call. CDR3 length: 14 amino acids. From germline, CDR1 is DFQATT and CDR2 SNEGSKA (reference sequence). V lost 4 bases and J lost 3, with 15 bases in between. For the CDR3, the DNA is TGCAGTGCTACCCCGGGCCACTTAAAAGAGACCCAGTACTTC. Translation gives CSATPGHLKETQYF.

This clonotype was counted ten times or more. The chain uses TRBV7-2 and TRBJ2-1; possibly TRBD1 for D (5 bases). The CDR3 is 15 residues long. Trimming removed 8 bases at V and 3 bases at J, with 17 bases between. Germline CDR1 is SGHTA and CDR2 is FQGNSA. The CDR3 region has the DNA TGTGCCAGCCGAACCCGGCCCGACAGCTACAATGAGCAGTTCTTC. As protein: CASRTRPDSYNEQFF.

This clonotype was recorded at least ten times. This chain joins TRBV4-3 and TRBJ2-5; tentative D call: TRBD2 (7 bases). Germline V CDR1 and CDR2: LGHNA, YSLEER. Trimming removed 3 bases from V and 2 bases from J, with 25 bases in between. The CDR3 is 19 residues long. CDR3 coding DNA: TGCGCCAGCAGCCAGGAATCTTCGCTCGAGGGGGGGATACAAGAGACCCAGTACTTC. Amino acids: CASSQESSLEGGIQETQYF.

Ten or more counts support this clonotype. The V call is TRBV12-3 or TRBV12-4, the J call TRBJ2-6; no firm D call. The CDR3 runs 15 residues. The V end was cut by 5 bases, the J end by 3 bases, with 11 bases between. As DNA, the CDR3 is TGTGCCAGCAGTCCCGGAACCATTGGGGCCAACGTCCTGACTTTC. Its translation is CASSPGTIGANVLTF.

This clonotype was seen at least ten times. The CDR3 nucleotides read TGCGCCAGCAGCGCCAGGGGAATTAGCTCCTACGAGCAGTACTTC. Amino acids: CASSARGISSYEQYF. V is TRBV5-1 and J is TRBJ2-7, with a possible D match to TRBD1 (6 bases). CDR3 length equals 15 residues. Germline V gene data show CDR1 as SGHRS and CDR2 as YFSETQ. Trimming shortened V by 4 bases and J by 0 bases, and 14 bases separated the two germline ends.

This clonotype was observed many times. This chain connects TRBV20-1 to TRBJ2-1, with 7 bases matching TRBD1. The length of the CDR3 is 14 residues. Germline CDR1 reads DFQATT; CDR2 reads SNEGSKA (reference sequence). Trimming took 3 bases from V and 3 from J; bases not matched to a gene: 5. In DNA, the CDR3 is TGCAGTGCTAGGACCGGGACAGACTACAATGAGCAGTTCTTC. It is translated as CSARTGTDYNEQFF.

This clonotype was seen a handful of times. This sequence joins TRBV12-3 or TRBV12-4 and TRBJ1-4; the D gene is possibly TRBD1 (5 bases). CDR3 length: 16 amino acids. Trimming pared 6 bases from V and 3 bases from J, leaving 17 bases between. The CDR3 spells CASSPRLGEANEKLFF. CDR3 bases: TGTGCCAGCAGCCCACGCCTGGGGGAGGCTAATGAAAAACTGTTTTTT.

This sequence joins TRBV3-1 and TRBJ1-1, with TRBD1 as a possible D gene (5 bases). Germline values: CDR1 LGHDT, CDR2 YNNKEL (reference sequence). The V gene lost 4 bases and the J gene lost 1 base, with 13 bases spanning the gap. There are 15 residues in the CDR3. DNA for the CDR3: TGTGCCAGCAGCCGGCTCGAGGGGCCGAACACTGAAGCTTTCTTT. Translating gives CASSRLEGPNTEAFF. Filled out from reference TRBV3-1 and TRBJ1-1, the complete variable domain reads DTAVSQTPKYLVTQMGNDKSIKCEQNLGHDTMYWYKQDSKKFLKIMFSYNNKELIINETVPNRFSPKSPDKAHLNLHINSLELGDSAVYFCASSRLEGPNTEAFFGQGTRLTVV.

Remarks on this clonotype: A clone one base away is much larger, so this may be a read error. The CDR3 sequence: CARSGGADKDTQYF. CDR3 nucleotide sequence: TGTGCCAGGAGCGGGGGGGCCGACAAAGATACGCAGTATTTT. The rearrangement links TRBV7-2 to TRBJ2-3, with 10 bases lining up with TRBD2. Looked up from germline, CDR1 is SGHTA and CDR2 is FQGNSA. The V segment lost 9 bases and the J segment 5 bases; nucleotides outside the gene matches: 8. This CDR3 has 14 amino acids.

The sample holds many counts of this clonotype. V gene TRBV27 combines with J gene TRBJ2-1; no reliable D call. The CDR3 is 14 residues long. CDR1 and CDR2 (germline): MNHEY, SMNVEV (reference sequence). V was clipped by 7 bases and J by 4 bases, with 14 bases between them. CDR3 loop: CASNSVPTYNEQFF. In DNA form, the CDR3 reads TGTGCCAGCAATTCAGTCCCGACTTACAATGAGCAGTTCTTC.